The 2 T cell receptor beta chains given below trace back to one sample, sequenced in a study of Graves' ophthalmopathy and Graves' hyperthyroidism. RNA served as the template for amplifying TCR beta CDR3 regions. Scientists carried out first-round RT-PCR using HTBI primers and then a second-round multiplex PCR. TCRdb recomputed calls from the multiplex PCR reads with MiXCR, one row per CDR3 protein. Here the sample spans about 620,000 distinct CDR3 sequences, 20% to 25% being singletons. The sample consisted of peripheral blood. The source of these receptors is a young woman with stable Graves' hyperthyroidism. Some clones in this sample may be carry-over from other donors' samples.

The J gene is TRBJ1-1, the V gene TRBV6-2 or TRBV6-3; 9 bases are shared with TRBD1. The ends lost 2 bases at V and 0 bases at J; junction bases unmatched: 22. Per the germline V gene, CDR1 is MNHEY and CDR2 is SVGEGT. This CDR3 spans 22 amino acids. For the CDR3, the DNA is TGTGCCAGCAGTTACCCAGGACAGGGGTTTGTACATGACCGTTTGTTGAACACTGAAGCTTTCTTT. Protein product: CASSYPGQGFVHDRLLNTEAFF.

This clonotype was counted ten times or more. V and J are TRBV28 and TRBJ1-2, with 8 bases fitting TRBD1. From germline, CDR1 is MDHEN and CDR2 SYDVKM. V trimming: 5 bases; J trimming: 3 bases; junction bases outside the gene matches: 11. The CDR3 has 16 amino acids. The CDR3 coding sequence is TGTGCCAGCAGTCCCCTTGCGCACAGGGGGGACTATGGCTACACCTTC. The encoded protein is CASSPLAHRGDYGYTF.